This entry is about one T cell receptor beta chain. The target antigen is unknown. The record originates from a study of shared clonotypes between healthy human individuals. Study-wide background: Aged 18 to 49, the donors were two women and a few men.

The trim removed 4 bases at V and 4 bases at J, leaving 9 bases unmatched. CDR1 is MNHEY and CDR2 is SMNVEV in the germline V gene (reference sequence). This CDR3 has 16 residues. The data were produced by immunoSEQ multiplex PCR, yet TCRdb's version contains in-frame clones alone and is incomplete. The sample lists under 600,000 clones, about 97% occurring once. Study-wide results and caveats: The small donor group covered limited genetic and exposure diversity.

Specimen: naive CD4+ T cells sorted from blood. Stated subset: CD45RA+ positively selected. This sequence originates from a woman younger than 45 in good health. This chain links TRBV27 with TRBJ2-1; 8 positions match TRBD2. DNA for the CDR3: TGTGCCAGCAGTTCGGCCGGGACTAGTGGTTACAATGAGCAGTTCTTC. Its protein is CASSSAGTSGYNEQFF.